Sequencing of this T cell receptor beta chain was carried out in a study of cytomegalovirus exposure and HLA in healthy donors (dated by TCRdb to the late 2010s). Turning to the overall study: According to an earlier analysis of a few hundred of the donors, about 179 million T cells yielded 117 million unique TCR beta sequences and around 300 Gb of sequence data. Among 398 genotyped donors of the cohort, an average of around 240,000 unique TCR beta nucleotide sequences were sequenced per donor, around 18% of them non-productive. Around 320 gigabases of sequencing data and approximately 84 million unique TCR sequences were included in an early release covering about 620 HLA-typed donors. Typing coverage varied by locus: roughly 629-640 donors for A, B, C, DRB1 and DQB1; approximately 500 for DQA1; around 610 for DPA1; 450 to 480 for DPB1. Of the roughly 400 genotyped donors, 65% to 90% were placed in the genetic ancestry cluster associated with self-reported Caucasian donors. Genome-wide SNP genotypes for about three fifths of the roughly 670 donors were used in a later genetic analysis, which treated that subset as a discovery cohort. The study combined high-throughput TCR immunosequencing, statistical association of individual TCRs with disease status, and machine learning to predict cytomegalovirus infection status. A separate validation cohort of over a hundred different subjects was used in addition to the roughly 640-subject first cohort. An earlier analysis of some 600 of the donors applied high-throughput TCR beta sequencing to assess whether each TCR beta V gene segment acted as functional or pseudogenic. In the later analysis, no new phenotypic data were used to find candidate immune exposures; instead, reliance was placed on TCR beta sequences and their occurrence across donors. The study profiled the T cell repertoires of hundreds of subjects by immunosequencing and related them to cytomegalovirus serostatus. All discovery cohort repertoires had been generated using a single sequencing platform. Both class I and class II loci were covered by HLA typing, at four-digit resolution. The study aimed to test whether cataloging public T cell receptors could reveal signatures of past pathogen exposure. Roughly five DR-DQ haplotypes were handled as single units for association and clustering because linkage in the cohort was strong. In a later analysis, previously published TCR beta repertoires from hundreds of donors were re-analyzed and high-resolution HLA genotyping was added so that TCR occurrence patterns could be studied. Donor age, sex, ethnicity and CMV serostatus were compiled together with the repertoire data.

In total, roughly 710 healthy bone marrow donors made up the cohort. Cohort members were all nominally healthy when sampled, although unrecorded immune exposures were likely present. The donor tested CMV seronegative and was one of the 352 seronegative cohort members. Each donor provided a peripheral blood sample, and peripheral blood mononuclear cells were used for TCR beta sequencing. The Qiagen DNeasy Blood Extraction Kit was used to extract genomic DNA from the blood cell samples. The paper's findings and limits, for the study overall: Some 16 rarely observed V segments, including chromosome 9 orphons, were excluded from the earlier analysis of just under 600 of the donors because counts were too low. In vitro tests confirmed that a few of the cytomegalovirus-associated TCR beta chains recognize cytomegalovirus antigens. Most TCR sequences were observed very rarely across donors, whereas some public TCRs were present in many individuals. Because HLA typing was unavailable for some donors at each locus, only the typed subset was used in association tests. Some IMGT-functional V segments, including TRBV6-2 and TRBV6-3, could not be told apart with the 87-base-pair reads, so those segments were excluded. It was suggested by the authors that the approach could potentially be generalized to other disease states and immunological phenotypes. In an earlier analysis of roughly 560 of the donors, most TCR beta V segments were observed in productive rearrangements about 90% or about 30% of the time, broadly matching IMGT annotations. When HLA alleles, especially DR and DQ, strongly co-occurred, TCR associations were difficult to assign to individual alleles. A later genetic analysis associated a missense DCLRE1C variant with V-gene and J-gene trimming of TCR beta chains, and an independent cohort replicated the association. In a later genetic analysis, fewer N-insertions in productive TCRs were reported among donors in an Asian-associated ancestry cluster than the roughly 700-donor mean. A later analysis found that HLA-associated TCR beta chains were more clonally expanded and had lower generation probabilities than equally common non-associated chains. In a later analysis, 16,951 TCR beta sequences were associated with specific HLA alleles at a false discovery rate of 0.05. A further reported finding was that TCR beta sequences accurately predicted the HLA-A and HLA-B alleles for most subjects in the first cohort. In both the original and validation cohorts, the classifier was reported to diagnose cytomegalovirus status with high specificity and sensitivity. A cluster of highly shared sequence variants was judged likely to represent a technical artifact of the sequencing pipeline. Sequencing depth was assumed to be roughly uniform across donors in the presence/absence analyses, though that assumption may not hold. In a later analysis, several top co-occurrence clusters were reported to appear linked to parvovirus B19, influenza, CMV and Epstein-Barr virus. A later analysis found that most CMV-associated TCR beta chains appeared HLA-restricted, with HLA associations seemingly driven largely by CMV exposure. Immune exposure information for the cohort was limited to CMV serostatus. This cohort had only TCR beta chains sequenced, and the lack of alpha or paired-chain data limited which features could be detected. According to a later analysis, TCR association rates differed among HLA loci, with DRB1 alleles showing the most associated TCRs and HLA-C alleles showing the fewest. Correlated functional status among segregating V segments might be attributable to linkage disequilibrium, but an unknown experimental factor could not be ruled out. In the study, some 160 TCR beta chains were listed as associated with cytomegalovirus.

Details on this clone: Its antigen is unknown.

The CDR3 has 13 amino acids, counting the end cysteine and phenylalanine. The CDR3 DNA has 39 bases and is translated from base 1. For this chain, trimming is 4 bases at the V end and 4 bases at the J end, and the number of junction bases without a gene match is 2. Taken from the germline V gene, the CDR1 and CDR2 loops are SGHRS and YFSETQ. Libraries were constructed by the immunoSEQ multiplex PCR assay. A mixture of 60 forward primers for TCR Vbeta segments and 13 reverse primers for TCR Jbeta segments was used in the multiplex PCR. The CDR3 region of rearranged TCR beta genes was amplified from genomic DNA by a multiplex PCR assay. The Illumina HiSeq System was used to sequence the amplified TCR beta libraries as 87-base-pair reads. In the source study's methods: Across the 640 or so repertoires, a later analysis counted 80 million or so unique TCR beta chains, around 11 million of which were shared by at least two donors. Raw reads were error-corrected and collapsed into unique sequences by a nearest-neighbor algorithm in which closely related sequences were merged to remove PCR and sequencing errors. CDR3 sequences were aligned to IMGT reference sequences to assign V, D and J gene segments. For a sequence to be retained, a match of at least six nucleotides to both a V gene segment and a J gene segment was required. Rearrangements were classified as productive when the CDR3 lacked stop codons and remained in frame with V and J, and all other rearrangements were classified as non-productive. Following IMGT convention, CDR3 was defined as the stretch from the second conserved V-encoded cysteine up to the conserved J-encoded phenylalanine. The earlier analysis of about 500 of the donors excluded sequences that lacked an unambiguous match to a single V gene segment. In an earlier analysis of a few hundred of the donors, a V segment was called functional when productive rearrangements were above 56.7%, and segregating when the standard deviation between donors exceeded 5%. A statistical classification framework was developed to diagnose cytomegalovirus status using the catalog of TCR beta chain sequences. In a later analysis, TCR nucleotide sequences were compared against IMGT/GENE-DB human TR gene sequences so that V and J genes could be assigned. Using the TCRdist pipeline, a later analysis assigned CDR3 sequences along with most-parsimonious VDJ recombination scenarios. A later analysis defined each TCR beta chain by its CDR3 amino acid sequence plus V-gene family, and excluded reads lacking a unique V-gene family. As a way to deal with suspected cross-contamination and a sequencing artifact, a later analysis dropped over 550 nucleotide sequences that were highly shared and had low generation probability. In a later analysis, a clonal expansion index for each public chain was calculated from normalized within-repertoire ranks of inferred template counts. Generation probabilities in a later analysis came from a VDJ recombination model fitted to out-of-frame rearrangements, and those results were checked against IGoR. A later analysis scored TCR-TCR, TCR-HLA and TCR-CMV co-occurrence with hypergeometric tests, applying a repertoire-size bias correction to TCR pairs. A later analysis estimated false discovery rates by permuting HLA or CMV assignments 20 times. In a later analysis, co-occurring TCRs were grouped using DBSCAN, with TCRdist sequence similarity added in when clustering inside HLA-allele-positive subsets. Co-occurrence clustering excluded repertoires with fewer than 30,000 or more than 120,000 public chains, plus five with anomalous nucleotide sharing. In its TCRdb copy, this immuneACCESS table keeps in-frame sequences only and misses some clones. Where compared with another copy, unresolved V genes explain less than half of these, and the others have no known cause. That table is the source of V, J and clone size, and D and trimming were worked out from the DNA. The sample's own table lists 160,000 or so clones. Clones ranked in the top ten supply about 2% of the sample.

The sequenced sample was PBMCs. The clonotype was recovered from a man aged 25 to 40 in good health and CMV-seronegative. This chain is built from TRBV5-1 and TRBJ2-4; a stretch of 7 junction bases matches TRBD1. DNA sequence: TGCGCCAGCAGCCGGGACAGTAAAAACATTCAGTACTTC. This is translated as CASSRDSKNIQYF.